One TCR beta chain is described in this entry. This specimen comes from a study of blood T cell repertoires in COVID-19. V lost 7 bases to trimming and J lost 4 bases; unmatched junction nucleotides: 5. Germline V gives CDR1 MNHEY, CDR2 SMNVEV (reference sequence). CDR3 length equals 14 residues. Libraries were prepared by immunoSEQ multiplex PCR; TCRdb keeps only in-frame clonotypes and omits some of them. The sample holds roughly 250,000 clones, roughly 91% seen once. J is TRBJ2-2 and V is TRBV27, with 8 nucleotides matching TRBD2. Sequencing used PBMCs or T cells enriched from blood (not recorded which). This sequence originates from a man aged 35-49 years who had recovered from COVID-19. The CDR3, as DNA: TGTGCCAGCACTACGGGACTAGTCACCGGGGAGCTGTTTTTT. Translating it yields CASTTGLVTGELFF.